Below are 25 T cell receptor beta chains sequenced from a single sample in a study of T cells in Graves' hyperthyroidism and ophthalmopathy. TCR beta CDR3 regions were amplified from RNA. A set of HTBI primers served as the primers for a first-round RT-PCR of the TCR CDR3. MiXCR, applied by TCRdb to the multiplex PCR reads, yields one record per CDR3 protein. The sample gives about 600,000 distinct CDR3 sequences, approximately 16% of which show up once; roughly 3% is in the top ten. The sequenced sample was blood. These receptors were collected from a woman aged 40 to 55 with Graves' ophthalmopathy.

This clonotype was seen repeatedly, ten times or more. This chain connects TRBV20-1 to TRBJ1-6, with D perhaps TRBD1 (6 bases). V was shortened by 3 bases and J by 10 bases, with 16 bases between the two germline ends. CDR1 is DFQATT, CDR2 SNEGSKA, per germline (reference sequence). The CDR3 loop spans 14 amino acids. CDR3 in DNA: TGCAGTGCTAGCCCGACAGGCGGCGGGTCACCCCTCCACTTT. It codes for CSASPTGGGSPLHF.

This clonotype has at least ten counts. CDR3 residues: CASSPPGTRDEQFF. The CDR3 DNA follows: TGTGCCAGCTCACCGCCCGGGACTAGGGATGAGCAGTTCTTC. V is TRBV18 and J is TRBJ2-1, with 8 positions matching TRBD2. V gave up 3 bases and J gave up 8 bases; unmatched junction bases: 6. CDR3 length equals 14 residues. The germline V gene encodes CDR1 KGHSH and CDR2 LQKENI.

As to this clonotype: A much larger clone sits a single nucleotide away, making a read error possible. The chain couples TRBV2 to TRBJ1-1, with a weak D call TRBD1 (5 bases). The CDR3 spans 16 residues. Trimming stripped 3 bases from V and 1 base from J, with 15 bases between. Germline values: CDR1 SNHLY, CDR2 FYNNEI. The CDR3 DNA sequence: TGTGCCAGCAGTGATGGGGTGGGACCTCCGAACACTGAAGCTTTCTTT. Protein: CASSDGVGPPNTEAFF.

This clonotype was detected many times. CDR3 sequence: CASMDRGPANEKLFF. CDR3 DNA sequence: TGTGCCAGCATGGACAGGGGGCCGGCTAATGAAAAACTGTTTTTT. The chain carries TRBV12-3 or TRBV12-4 and TRBJ1-4; 11 bases fit TRBD1. CDR3 size: 15 residues. J was trimmed by 3 bases and V by 7 bases; bases with no gene match: 4.

In this sample, this clonotype turned up many times. The chain is built from TRBV5-1 and TRBJ2-2; 12 bases match TRBD2. The length of the CDR3 is 18 residues. Unmatched junction bases numbered 11, after V lost 2 bases and J lost 6 bases. Per germline, CDR1 SGHRS and CDR2 YFSETQ. CDR3 coding DNA: TGCGCCAGCAGCTTACAACCTAGGACTAGCGGGACGGCCGGGGAGCTGTTTTTT. Residues: CASSLQPRTSGTAGELFF. The full variable domain, its missing parts supplied by reference TRBV5-1 and TRBJ2-2, is KAGVTQTPRYLIKTRGQQVTLSCSPISGHRSVSWYQQTPGQGLQFLFEYFSETQRNKGNFPGRFSGRQFSNSRSEMNVSTLELGDSALYLCASSLQPRTSGTAGELFFGEGSRLTVL.

This clonotype appeared a few times. The chain joins TRBV28 to TRBJ2-1, with 8 bases lining up with TRBD2. Germline CDR1 and CDR2: MDHEN and SYDVKM. V dropped 6 bases and J dropped 4; count of bases not matched to a gene: 8. The CDR3 totals 15 residues. The CDR3 loop reads CASRTGLGFYNEQFF. The CDR3 region has the DNA TGTGCCAGCAGGACGGGACTAGGATTTTACAATGAGCAGTTCTTC.

The chain uses TRBV18 and TRBJ2-1, with a possible D match to TRBD1 (6 bases). Trimming removed 5 bases from V and 0 bases from J, with 17 bases in between. CDR1 is KGHSH, CDR2 LQKENI, per germline. The CDR3 extends over 17 amino acids. As DNA, the CDR3 is TGTGCCAGCTCATCGAAACAGGGTTTAATCTCCTACAATGAGCAGTTCTTC. Its translation: CASSSKQGLISYNEQFF. Together with reference TRBV18 and TRBJ2-1, the CDR3 gives the full variable domain: NAGVMQNPRHLVRRRGQEARLRCSPMKGHSHVYWYRQLPEEGLKFMVYLQKENIIDESGMPKERFSAEFPKEGPSILRIQQVVRGDSAAYFCASSSKQGLISYNEQFFGPGTRLTVL.

Points on this clonotype: A much larger clone sits a single nucleotide away, making a read error possible. This chain uses TRBV12-3 or TRBV12-4 with TRBJ2-3; 7 bases agree with TRBD2. This CDR3 is 15 amino acids long. With V trimmed by 2 bases and J by 5 bases, 7 bases remained unmatched. CDR3 nucleotide sequence: TGTGCCAGCAGTTTACGGCGGGAGAACAAAGATACGCAGTATTTT. Its protein is CASSLRRENKDTQYF.

The table lists this clonotype with many counts. The gene calls are TRBV7-9 and TRBJ2-1; weak D call: TRBD1 (6 bases). The ends were cut back, 5 bases at V and 6 bases at J, with 29 bases in the middle. The CDR3 is 19 amino acids. The V gene's germline CDR1 is SEHNR and CDR2 FQNEAQ (reference sequence). Here the CDR3 DNA reads TGTGCCAGCAGCCCCAGAGGTGCGGTAGGTCGAGGGGGTGGCAATGAGCAGTTCTTC. It codes for CASSPRGAVGRGGGNEQFF.

This chain joins TRBV5-1 and TRBJ1-6; tentative D call: TRBD1 (6 bases). Germline V gene sequence: CDR1 SGHRS, CDR2 YFSETQ. Deletions cut 6 bases from V and 6 bases from J, with 19 bases between. This CDR3 is 16 amino acids long. The CDR3 DNA reads as TGCGCCAGCAAATCCGGGACAAGCGGCTTTAATTCACCCCTCCACTTT. As protein: CASKSGTSGFNSPLHF. The complete variable domain, with remaining parts taken from reference TRBV5-1 and TRBJ1-6, reads KAGVTQTPRYLIKTRGQQVTLSCSPISGHRSVSWYQQTPGQGLQFLFEYFSETQRNKGNFPGRFSGRQFSNSRSEMNVSTLELGDSALYLCASKSGTSGFNSPLHFGNGTRLTVT.

This clonotype was picked up many times. This sequence joins TRBV5-1 and TRBJ2-1, with a tentative D call TRBD2 (5 bases). The CDR3 length is 12 residues. Per germline, CDR1 SGHRS and CDR2 YFSETQ. The V end lost 4 bases, the J end lost 15 bases, and 17 bases lay between the germline ends. The CDR3 sequence is CASSPDGLRWFF. The CDR3 DNA sequence: TGCGCCAGCAGCCCAGACGGACTGCGGTGGTTCTTC.

This clonotype appeared many times. The gene calls are TRBV12-3 or TRBV12-4 and TRBJ1-1, with 7 positions matching TRBD1. The J segment lost 5 bases and the V segment lost 5 bases, leaving 11 bases of the junction unmatched. The CDR3 has 15 residues. In DNA form, the CDR3 reads TGTGCCAGCAGTACGCTGACAGGGCTGGGGACTGAAGCTTTCTTT. Translated: CASSTLTGLGTEAFF.

This clonotype has just a few counts. J is TRBJ2-2 and V is TRBV11-3; 7 bases align to TRBD2. V lost 3 bases to trimming and J lost 7 bases; unmatched junction nucleotides: 8. The CDR3 extends over 15 amino acids. Germline CDR1 SGHNT, CDR2 YENEEA. The CDR3 loop reads CASSLAGARFGELFF. In DNA, the CDR3 is TGTGCCAGCAGCTTGGCGGGAGCACGTTTCGGGGAGCTGTTTTTT.

With respect to this clonotype: This clone may be a read error of a much larger clone one base away. The gene calls are TRBV12-3 or TRBV12-4 and TRBJ2-2; TRBD2 matches at 10 bases. The CDR3 is 16 amino acids. The CDR3 loop reads CASSLRSSGSAGELVF. CDR3 bases: TGTGCCAGCAGTTTGAGGTCTAGCGGGAGTGCCGGGGAGCTGGTTTTT.

This clonotype was seen many times. This CDR3 is CASSVAQSYEQYF. The CDR3 DNA is TGTGCCAGCAGCGTAGCACAGTCCTACGAGCAGTACTTC. The chain carries TRBV9 and TRBJ2-7; D is undetermined. V was trimmed by 0 bases and J by 1 base, leaving 5 bases between them. CDR1 and CDR2 from the germline V gene are SGDLS and YYNGEE. The CDR3 is 13 residues long. Using reference TRBV9 and TRBJ2-7 for the parts outside the CDR3, the full variable domain is DSGVTQTPKHLITATGQRVTLRCSPRSGDLSVYWYQQSLDQGLQFLIQYYNGEERAKGNILERFSAQQFPDLHSELNLSSLELGDSALYFCASSVAQSYEQYFGPGTRLTVT.

The gene calls are TRBV12-3 or TRBV12-4 and TRBJ1-5, with D possibly being TRBD1 (5 bases). The germline V and J ends were trimmed by 4 bases and 4 bases, with 20 bases remaining between them. The length of the CDR3 is 17 residues. The CDR3 DNA reads as TGTGCCAGCAGTTCGGTTACCGGGACGGGGGGGAATCAGCCCCAGCATTTT. Translated, it gives CASSSVTGTGGNQPQHF.

This clonotype was seen at least ten times. This chain joins TRBV28 and TRBJ2-3; 7 nucleotides align to TRBD2. V shed 3 bases and J 6 bases; nucleotides not matched to a gene: 9. The germline V gene encodes CDR1 MDHEN and CDR2 SYDVKM. The CDR3 consists of 15 residues. Here the CDR3 DNA reads TGTGCCAGCAGTTTTTCCCCCGGGGGGAGTGATACGCAGTATTTT. Its protein is CASSFSPGGSDTQYF.

About this clonotype: Given a much more abundant clone one base away, this may be a read error. The CDR3 ends on some other residue instead of the conserved phenylalanine or tryptophan, so this is likely a read error. J is TRBJ2-5 and V is TRBV20-1; 11 bases map to TRBD2. After removal of 6 bases from V and 4 bases from J, the junction contained 4 bases not matched to a gene. Germline assignment: CDR1 DFQATT and CDR2 SNEGSKA (reference sequence). The CDR3 totals 13 residues. The CDR3 DNA sequence: TGCAGTGCCGTCGGACTAGCGGGAGAGACCCAGTACCTC. This translates into CSAVGLAGETQYL.

CDR3: CASSKEAGFRDEQFF. The CDR3 region has the DNA TGTGCCAGTAGTAAAGAAGCGGGATTTAGGGATGAGCAGTTCTTC. The chain recombines TRBV19 with TRBJ2-1, with TRBD2 matching 7 bases. The CDR3 is made up of 15 amino acids. Germline loops: CDR1 LNHDA, CDR2 SQIVND (reference sequence). V shed 4 bases, J shed 8 bases, and the junction held 11 bases outside the gene matches. The full variable domain, with the rest looked up from reference TRBV19 and TRBJ2-1, is DGGITQSPKYLFRKEGQNVTLSCEQNLNHDAMYWYRQDPGQGLRLIYYSQIVNDFQKGDIAEGYSVSREKKESFPLTVTSAQKNPTAFYLCASSKEAGFRDEQFFGPGTRLTVL.

This clonotype was observed a few times. The chain uses TRBV11-3 and TRBJ2-1, with 16 bases identical to TRBD2. Germline V gives CDR1 SGHNT, CDR2 YENEEA. This CDR3 is built from 17 residues. V lost 5 bases, J lost 4 bases, and 5 bases stayed unmatched. CDR3 coding DNA: TGTGCCAGCAGCCCCGGGACTAGCGGGAGGGCGTACAATGAGCAGTTCTTC. This encodes CASSPGTSGRAYNEQFF.

This chain uses TRBV3-1 with TRBJ1-1; 8 bases line up with TRBD1. Germline-derived CDR1 and CDR2 are LGHDT and YNNKEL (reference sequence). The CDR3 totals 15 residues. The junction had 5 bases not matched to a gene; V was cut back by 4 bases and J by 1 base. The DNA for the CDR3 is TGTGCCAGCAGCCTTACGACAGGGGAGAACACTGAAGCTTTCTTT. Its protein product is CASSLTTGENTEAFF.

The table lists this clonotype with a few counts. The CDR3 bases are TGTGCCAGCAGCGTAGTCGGACAAATGAACACTGAAGCTTTCTTT. Amino acid sequence: CASSVVGQMNTEAFF. This rearrangement joins TRBV9 to TRBJ1-1; possible D gene TRBD1, 5 bases. Trimming shortened V by 0 bases and J by 0 bases, and 9 bases separated the two germline ends. Per the germline V gene, CDR1 is SGDLS and CDR2 is YYNGEE. This CDR3 comprises 15 residues.

This clonotype has at least ten counts. The V gene is TRBV24-1, the J gene TRBJ2-3; maybe TRBD1 (5 bases). V was shortened by 6 bases and J by 1 base, with 7 bases between the two germline ends. The CDR3 is 13 amino acids. CDR1 KGHDR and CDR2 SFDVKD come from the germline V gene. As DNA, the CDR3 is TGTGCCACCAGTCTAGGGGGCACAGATACGCAGTATTTT. It encodes CATSLGGTDTQYF.

This clonotype showed up many times. V is TRBV28 and J is TRBJ2-7; TRBD2 matches 10 bases. After removal of 6 bases from V and 5 bases from J, the junction contained 10 bases not matched to a gene. Germline CDR1 reads MDHEN; CDR2 reads SYDVKM. The CDR3 has 15 residues. CDR3 sequence (DNA): TGTGCCAGCAGACTAGCGGGAATTATGAGGCACGAGCAGTACTTC. Protein: CASRLAGIMRHEQYF.

This clonotype was detected ten times or more. This chain connects TRBV2 to TRBJ2-2; D is possibly TRBD2 (5 bases). Germline V gene lookup returns CDR1 SNHLY and CDR2 FYNNEI. Trimming pared 6 bases from V and 8 bases from J, leaving 7 bases between. The CDR3 has 11 amino acids. The CDR3 loop reads CASRDLGELFF. DNA of the CDR3: TGTGCCAGCAGGGACTTAGGGGAGCTGTTTTTT.